The source of this T cell receptor (beta chain) is a study of cytomegalovirus exposure and HLA in healthy donors. Study results and limitations: Information on immune exposure was restricted to one variable (CMV serostatus). When a later analysis was performed, an Asian-associated ancestry cluster reportedly had fewer N-insertions than the roughly 670-donor mean.

Germline V gene sequence: CDR1 SSHAT, CDR2 FNYEAQ (reference sequence). The CDR3 loop spans 19 amino acids. The PCR had 60 Vbeta and 13 Jbeta primers. Method: immunoSEQ multiplex PCR; TCRdb's copy keeps in-frame clones and lacks some. The data show under 130,000 clones, over 80% seen once. Remarks on this clone: Its cognate antigen is unknown. Compared with germline, one end of the junction differs, possibly owing to a read error.

The gene calls are TRBV7-7 and TRBJ2-2; 14 nucleotides agree with TRBD2. Sequenced input: PBMCs. This clonotype was obtained from a man aged 18 to 30 in good health and CMV-seronegative. CDR3 in amino acids: CASSLGLGLAGENTGELFF. The DNA of the CDR3 is TGTGCTAGCAGCTTAGGCCTGGGACTAGCGGGAGAGAACACCGGGGAGCTGTTTTTT.